Sequencing of this T cell receptor beta chain was carried out in a study of monozygotic twins with inflammatory bowel disease. Study-wide points: Among the T cells, different subtypes could not be distinguished. IBD patients shared fewer clonotypes with others than healthy twins, especially with disease activity. Discordant twins showed the same repertoire similarity as concordant twins, possibly from limited power.

The template was total RNA from whole blood, with no T cell sorting. For this clonotype: As yet, its antigen is unknown.

CDR3 length: 13 residues. CDR1 and CDR2 from the germline V gene are SGHRS and YFSETQ. After re-calling the 5' RACE reads, TCRdb lists one entry per CDR3 protein, DNA absent. Its table lists a few hundred thousand distinct CDR3 sequences. This receptor was identified in a human donor with ulcerative colitis or Crohn's disease, or a healthy co-twin of an affected twin (not recorded which). Sample: blood. The V call is TRBV5-1, the J call TRBJ2-1. CDR3 residues: CASSLGSWNEQFF.